This is a list of T cell receptor beta chains from one sample in a study of blood T cell repertoires in COVID-19. Clones were sequenced by immunoSEQ multiplex PCR, and TCRdb holds only the in-frame ones, with some missing. This table has 150,000 to 180,000 clones, around 80% appearing once. The sample comprised peripheral blood. The receptors were sampled from a woman aged 50 to 65 with acute or convalescent COVID-19. The CDR3 runs from the conserved cysteine through the conserved F or W. The D gene is left open where the match is weak. Clone size is not always given. Where it is, it says once, few, many or a class for expanded clones.

D gene,V gene,J gene,clone size,CDR3 protein,CDR3 DNA
TRBD1,TRBV19,TRBJ2-7,-,CASRDPGQGYEQYF,TGTGCCAGTAGGGACCCGGGACAGGGTTACGAGCAGTACTTC
-,TRBV5-4,TRBJ2-5,once,CASSLFAGKETQYF,TGTGCCAGCAGCTTGTTTGCAGGGAAAGAGACCCAGTACTTC
TRBD1,TRBV2,TRBJ2-1,-,CASRGDRGHNEQFF,TGTGCCAGCAGAGGGGACAGGGGGCACAATGAGCAGTTCTTC
-,TRBV3-1/TRBV3-2,TRBJ2-2,-,CASSRGGAYTGELFF,TGTGCCAGCAGCCGGGGCGGGGCGTACACCGGGGAGCTGTTTTTT
TRBD1,TRBV7-7,TRBJ2-7,-,CASGLGGSLSYEQYF,TGTGCCAGTGGGTTAGGGGGCAGCCTCTCCTACGAGCAGTACTTC
TRBD1,TRBV7-2,TRBJ1-4,-,CASSPDPGGGEKLFF,TGTGCCAGCAGCCCCGATCCAGGGGGCGGGGAAAAACTGTTTTTT
TRBD1,TRBV7-8,TRBJ1-5,-,CASSRDRVIQPQHF,TGTGCCAGCAGCCGGGACAGGGTTATTCAGCCCCAGCATTTT
-,TRBV29-1,TRBJ2-7,-,CSVEADNSYEQYF,TGCAGCGTTGAAGCGGACAACTCCTACGAGCAGTACTTC
TRBD1,TRBV6-5,TRBJ2-5,-,CATTGGGLKETQYF,TGTGCCACCACAGGGGGCGGTTTAAAAGAGACCCAGTACTTC
TRBD1,TRBV4-1,TRBJ1-2,-,CASSHPGQVRGYTF,TGCGCCAGCAGCCACCCGGGACAGGTTCGGGGCTACACCTTC
-,TRBV19,TRBJ1-2,-,CASRRPRRDEGYTF,TGTGCCAGTAGACGGCCCCGCAGGGATGAGGGCTACACCTTC
TRBD2,TRBV9,TRBJ2-7,-,CASSAGGVGAYEQYF,TGTGCCAGCAGCGCCGGGGGGGTCGGAGCCTACGAGCAGTACTTC
-,TRBV2,TRBJ2-7,-,CASSDWEKASYEQYF,TGTGCCAGCAGTGATTGGGAGAAAGCCTCCTACGAGCAGTACTTC
-,TRBV6-5,TRBJ1-4,-,CASKVPGSEKLFF,TGTGCCAGCAAGGTTCCGGGTTCGGAAAAACTGTTTTTT
-,TRBV7-2,TRBJ1-6,-,CASSLTQGGSPLHF,TGTGCCAGCAGCTTAACGCAGGGCGGTTCACCCCTCCACTTT
-,TRBV9,TRBJ1-2,once,CASSGQGLSYGYTF,TGTGCCAGCAGCGGTCAGGGCCTGTCCTATGGCTACACCTTC
TRBD1,TRBV19,TRBJ2-5,-,CASSVGQGQGETQYF,TGTGCCAGTAGTGTGGGACAGGGACAGGGGGAGACCCAGTACTTC
-,TRBV6-5,TRBJ1-4,-,CASSTTQGFNEKLFF,TGTGCCAGCAGTACCACACAGGGATTTAATGAAAAACTGTTTTTT
TRBD2,TRBV6-5,TRBJ2-1,-,CASRLAGNNEQFF,TGTGCCAGCAGACTAGCGGGGAATAATGAGCAGTTCTTC
TRBD2,TRBV10-1,TRBJ2-7,-,CASQMGTREGLNEQYF,TGCGCCAGCCAAATGGGGACGCGGGAGGGCCTTAACGAGCAGTACTTC
TRBD1,TRBV10-3,TRBJ1-2,-,CAISPGTGPLYGYTF,TGTGCCATCAGCCCCGGGACAGGGCCCCTATATGGCTACACCTTC
TRBD1,TRBV2,TRBJ2-7,-,CASDWDRASNEQYF,TGTGCCAGCGATTGGGACAGGGCTAGCAACGAGCAGTACTTC
TRBD1,TRBV27,TRBJ1-5,-,CASSLTGGLGRQPQHF,TGTGCCAGCAGTTTAACAGGGGGTCTGGGTCGCCAGCCCCAGCATTTT
TRBD1,TRBV28,TRBJ1-2,-,CASSLTGDYGYTF,TGTGCCAGCAGCCTGACAGGGGACTATGGCTACACCTTC
TRBD1,TRBV5-1,TRBJ2-4,-,CASSQDRMPKNIQYF,TGCGCCAGCAGCCAGGACAGGATGCCTAAAAACATTCAGTACTTC
TRBD2,TRBV5-6,TRBJ2-1,-,CASRSWTSGGVYEQFF,TGTGCCAGCAGAAGTTGGACTAGCGGGGGGGTTTATGAGCAGTTCTTC
-,TRBV3-1/TRBV3-2,TRBJ1-1,-,CASSLGLLNTEAFF,TGTGCCAGCAGCCTTGGACTGCTGAACACTGAAGCTTTCTTT
TRBD1,TRBV27,TRBJ1-1,-,CASSMQGAMNTEAFF,TGTGCCAGCAGTATGCAGGGGGCAATGAACACTGAAGCTTTCTTT
TRBD1,TRBV5-5,TRBJ2-6,-,CASSRDSSGANVLTF,TGTGCCAGCAGTAGGGACAGCTCTGGGGCCAACGTCCTGACTTTC
-,TRBV27,TRBJ2-5,-,CASSFRLSYQETQYF,TGTGCCAGCAGCTTCCGACTTAGTTACCAAGAGACCCAGTACTTC
TRBD2,TRBV20-1,TRBJ2-7,-,CSASYRFGLYGGDSYEQYF,TGCAGTGCTAGTTATCGCTTTGGGTTATACGGGGGGGACTCCTACGAGCAGTACTTC
-,TRBV7-5,TRBJ2-1,-,CARSLDRLAEVYNEQFF,TGTGCCAGAAGCTTAGACCGGCTTGCGGAGGTCTACAATGAGCAGTTCTTC
-,TRBV29-1,TRBJ2-5,-,CSVERGFGIQETQYF,TGCAGCGTTGAACGCGGGTTTGGTATACAAGAGACCCAGTACTTC
TRBD1,TRBV6-5,TRBJ1-2,-,CASSSWTGNTNYGYTF,TGTGCCAGCAGTTCTTGGACAGGCAATACTAACTATGGCTACACCTTC
TRBD1,TRBV6-1,TRBJ1-2,once,CASSETGTGPNYGYTF,TGTGCCAGCAGTGAAACGGGGACAGGGCCTAACTATGGCTACACCTTC
-,TRBV6-6,TRBJ1-5,-,CASSYGEYNQPQHF,TGTGCCAGCAGTTACGGGGAGTACAATCAGCCCCAGCATTTT
-,TRBV6-5,TRBJ1-1,-,CASSTTGNQNTEAFF,TGTGCCAGCAGTACGACCGGGAACCAGAACACTGAAGCTTTCTTT